The 29 T cell receptor beta chains below come from one sample, sequenced in a study of blood T cells in healthy people across ages. Together with a sample-barcoded 5' primer, a J-beta primer mix was included in a second PCR lasting about 7 to 11 cycles. TCRdb re-called the 5' RACE reads with MiXCR, one entry per CDR3 protein. The sample records roughly 1.5 million distinct CDR3 sequences, about 45% being singletons. The sample was blood. These receptors were obtained from a woman aged 18-29 years in good health.

The chain employs TRBV7-2 and TRBJ1-2; possible D gene TRBD1, 5 bases. The germline V gene encodes CDR1 SGHTA and CDR2 FQGNSA. The CDR3 covers 15 residues. With 1 base removed from V and 5 bases from J, the gap between germline ends came to 14 bases. The CDR3 bases are TGTGCCAGCAGCTTAGATCCGGGGGAGGGATATGGCTACACCTTC. This encodes CASSLDPGEGYGYTF.

About this clonotype itself: A much larger clone lies one base from this, so it may be a read error. V gene TRBV12-3 or TRBV12-4 combines with J gene TRBJ1-5; D unclear. This CDR3 is built from 14 residues. V gave up 5 bases and J gave up 7 bases, with 15 bases separating them. As DNA, the CDR3 is TGTGCCAGCAGTGTAACTGGGTCAGGCCAGCCCCAGCATTTT. Translating gives CASSVTGSGQPQHF.

This clonotype was counted between two and nine times. V usage is TRBV9 and J usage is TRBJ2-3; D is unclear. Germline CDR1 SGDLS, CDR2 YYNGEE. This CDR3 is built from 14 residues. The V gene lost 4 bases and the J gene lost 4 bases, with 13 bases spanning the gap. CDR3: CASSYGPAPDTQYF. The DNA of the CDR3 is TGTGCCAGCAGCTACGGCCCTGCCCCAGATACGCAGTATTTT.

This clonotype was detected only a few times. The chain couples TRBV10-3 to TRBJ2-7; TRBD2 aligns across 8 bases. This CDR3 has 17 residues. Germline V gene lookup returns CDR1 ENHRY and CDR2 SYGVKD. The V gene end was trimmed by 0 bases and the J gene end by 7 bases; junction bases not matched to a gene: 14. DNA for the CDR3: TGTGCCATCAGTGAGTCCACCAGGACTAGCAGCCGCAATGAGCAGTACTTC. Protein sequence: CAISESTRTSSRNEQYF.

Many counts were recorded for this clonotype. This rearrangement joins TRBV6-1 to TRBJ1-1; D is uncertain. CDR1 and CDR2 from the germline V gene are MNHNS and SASEGT. This CDR3 has 13 amino acids. V lost 2 bases and J lost 1, with 5 bases in between. CDR3 bases: TGTGCCAGCAGTGAAACCGGGAACACTGAAGCTTTCTTT. Translation gives CASSETGNTEAFF.

The J gene is TRBJ1-4, the V gene TRBV20-1; D may be TRBD1 (5 bases). The V end lost 5 bases, the J end lost 7 bases, and 17 bases lay between the germline ends. The CDR3 runs 14 residues. Germline V gene sequence: CDR1 DFQATT, CDR2 SNEGSKA (reference sequence). In DNA, the CDR3 is TGCAGTGCTGTCCGGGGGATTTCATGTGAAAAACTGTTTTTT. Residues: CSAVRGISCEKLFF.

This chain uses TRBV20-1 with TRBJ2-7, with 7 bases aligning to TRBD2. V lost 6 bases, J lost 5 bases, and 16 bases stayed unmatched. Germline values: CDR1 DFQATT, CDR2 SNEGSKA (reference sequence). The CDR3 has 15 amino acids. This CDR3 reads CSARPGGLRAHEQYF. CDR3 nucleotide sequence: TGCAGTGCGCGGCCGGGGGGATTGAGGGCCCACGAGCAGTACTTC.

This clonotype was counted only a few times. This chain joins TRBV11-2 and TRBJ1-2; D is undetermined. The CDR3 has 17 residues. The germline CDR1 and CDR2 sequences are SGHAT and FQNNGV. The V gene lost 0 bases and the J gene lost 6 bases, with 20 bases spanning the gap. CDR3 DNA: TGTGCCAGCAGCTTAGATACGGTGGGCAGCCGATTGGATGGCTACACCTTC. It yields the protein CASSLDTVGSRLDGYTF.

J is TRBJ2-3 and V is TRBV10-3; the match to TRBD2 covers 8 bases. V was clipped by 0 bases and J by 3 bases; unmatched bases: 5. Germline lookup yields CDR1 ENHRY and CDR2 SYGVKD. This CDR3 is 16 amino acids long. The CDR3 loop reads CAISESKTGGTDTQYF. The CDR3 DNA reads as TGTGCCATCAGTGAGTCGAAAACGGGGGGGACAGATACGCAGTATTTT.

The J gene is TRBJ2-1, the V gene TRBV5-1, with 7 positions matching TRBD2. Germline-derived CDR1 and CDR2 are SGHRS and YFSETQ. J lost 10 bases, V lost 3 bases, and 13 bases had no gene match. The CDR3 is 15 residues long. The CDR3 DNA is TGCGCCAGCAGCTCGCCTCAGAAGACTAGCTGGGAGCAGTTCTTC. Its translation: CASSSPQKTSWEQFF.

This chain links TRBV27 with TRBJ1-2, with D uncertain. V dropped 5 bases and J dropped 4 bases, with 11 bases sitting between them. The CDR3 runs to 13 residues. Germline V CDR1 and CDR2: MNHEY, SMNVEV (reference sequence). The DNA of the CDR3 is TGTGCCAGCAGTCCCGGATTCCTCTATGGCTACACCTTC. This translates into CASSPGFLYGYTF.

Of note for this clonotype: This may be a read error: a much more frequent sequence differs by one nucleotide. The gene calls are TRBV12-3 or TRBV12-4 and TRBJ1-2; D perhaps matches TRBD1 (5 bases). This CDR3 region has 13 residues. Here the CDR3 reads CAGSPRQIYGYTF. As DNA, the CDR3 is TGTGCCGGCAGTCCTCGACAGATTTATGGCTACACCTTC.

This clonotype occurred once. The rearrangement joins TRBV7-2 to TRBJ2-2, with D possibly TRBD2 on 5 matching bases. The CDR3 runs 15 residues. Trimming left V 4 bases short and J 2 bases short, with 11 bases between. The germline CDR1 and CDR2 sequences are SGHTA and FQGNSA. The CDR3 DNA follows: TGTGCCAGCAGCTACTCGGGGATTAACACCGGGGAGCTGTTTTTT. Residues: CASSYSGINTGELFF.

The rearrangement joins TRBV6-4 to TRBJ2-2; unclear D gene. Germline CDR1 reads MRHNA; CDR2 reads SNTAGT. V was clipped by 8 bases and J by 0 bases, with 7 bases between them. This CDR3 has 13 amino acids. The CDR3 loop is CASGASNTGELFF. The CDR3 DNA reads TGTGCCAGCGGAGCGTCGAACACCGGGGAGCTGTTTTTT.

CDR3 region: CASRGLAGVWEQFF. The CDR3 DNA reads TGTGCCTCCCGGGGACTAGCGGGAGTTTGGGAGCAGTTCTTC. The chain links TRBV28 to TRBJ2-1; 14 bases align to TRBD2. Trimming removed 11 bases from V and 10 bases from J; junction bases left unmatched: 10. CDR1 and CDR2 from the germline V gene are MDHEN and SYDVKM. This CDR3 comprises 14 residues.

This rearrangement joins TRBV9 to TRBJ2-5, with a weak D call TRBD2 (5 bases). The J call is uncertain, as TRBJ2-7 better fits the DNA end. The CDR3 runs to 15 residues. Germline CDR1 is SGDLS and CDR2 is YYNGEE. Here the CDR3 DNA reads TGTGCCAGCAGCGTAACCGAGGGAAGCTCCTACGAGCAGTACTTC. Its protein is CASSVTEGSSYEQYF.

This clonotype was counted between two and nine times. The CDR3 DNA reads TGTGCCAGCCGACCCGGGTGGGGCGGACTAGCGGATATCTACGAGCAGTACTTC. Translated: CASRPGWGGLADIYEQYF. The chain combines TRBV6-1 with TRBJ2-7; 10 bases align to TRBD2. This CDR3 comprises 18 residues. J gave up 3 bases and V 8 bases, and 19 bases lay outside the gene matches. Germline CDR1 MNHNS, CDR2 SASEGT.

This clonotype was seen only a few times. The chain links TRBV20-1 to TRBJ1-1; D not certain. Trimming pared 3 bases from V and 1 base from J, leaving 3 bases between. CDR3 length: 11 amino acids. Germline loops: CDR1 DFQATT, CDR2 SNEGSKA (reference sequence). CDR3 sequence (DNA): TGCAGTGCTAGGCCGAACACTGAAGCTTTCTTT. Its translation is CSARPNTEAFF.

This clonotype has more than one count but fewer than ten. The V and J genes are TRBV20-1 and TRBJ2-4; the D gene is possibly TRBD2 (6 bases). The end of the DNA is better explained by TRBJ2-7, so the J call may be wrong. CDR1 and CDR2 (germline): DFQATT, SNEGSKA (reference sequence). The CDR3 has 13 residues. CDR3 nucleotides: TGCAGTGCTAGCGGGGGATCCACCTACGAGCAGTACTTC. This sequence encodes CSASGGSTYEQYF.

The rearrangement uses TRBV20-1 and TRBJ2-7; no definite D call. The CDR3 is made up of 12 amino acids. The germline gives CDR1 DFQATT, CDR2 SNEGSKA (reference sequence). V was pared by 0 bases and J by 7 bases, with 10 bases between. Here the CDR3 DNA reads TGCAGTGCTAGAGATCGACCTATGGAGCAGTACTTC. Translating gives CSARDRPMEQYF.

This clonotype was observed a handful of times. The chain is built from TRBV28 and TRBJ2-3, with D possibly matching TRBD2 (6 bases). V lost 6 bases and J lost 1, with 14 bases in between. Germline-derived CDR1 and CDR2 are MDHEN and SYDVKM. This CDR3 spans 15 amino acids. The DNA for the CDR3 is TGTGCCAGCAGGTTAGCGGCGGCTGGCACAGATACGCAGTATTTT. It encodes CASRLAAAGTDTQYF.

V gene TRBV29-1 combines with J gene TRBJ1-2, with D possibly being TRBD1 (6 bases). Trimming removed 1 base at V and 4 bases at J, with 16 bases between. The CDR3 is made up of 15 amino acids. Germline loops: CDR1 SQVTM, CDR2 ANQGSEA. CDR3: CSVEGWGHTAYGYTF. The CDR3 DNA reads TGCAGCGTTGAAGGGTGGGGGCACACAGCCTATGGCTACACCTTC.

The chain recombines TRBV7-9 with TRBJ2-5; possibly TRBD1 for D (5 bases). This CDR3 has 17 residues. From germline, CDR1 is SEHNR and CDR2 FQNEAQ (reference sequence). The ends were cut back, 2 bases at V and 1 base at J, with 17 bases in the middle. CDR3 sequence (DNA): TGTGCCAGCAGCTTACCCACAGGTACCCTCGTCCAAGAGACCCAGTACTTC. It translates to CASSLPTGTLVQETQYF.

This clonotype was found a few times. The chain employs TRBV4-3 and TRBJ1-2; 7 positions match TRBD1. Germline V gene data show CDR1 as LGHNA and CDR2 as YSLEER. The CDR3 contains 16 residues. The V and J ends lost 5 bases and 4 bases, in that order; junction bases with no gene match: 13. CDR3 protein: CASSERTGARTYGYTF. The CDR3 DNA reads TGCGCCAGCAGCGAAAGAACAGGGGCCCGCACCTATGGCTACACCTTC.

The chain links TRBV10-3 to TRBJ1-5, with D maybe TRBD1 (5 bases). Between the trimmed V and J ends, which lost 6 bases and 7 bases, there was a span of 13 bases. This CDR3 has 13 amino acids. CDR1 and CDR2 (germline): ENHRY, SYGVKD. In DNA form, the CDR3 reads TGTGCCATCAGCAATCAGGGAGGGCAGCCCCAGCATTTT. Protein product: CAISNQGGQPQHF.

The chain uses TRBV30 and TRBJ1-1, with D tentatively TRBD1 (5 bases). V lost 3 bases to trimming and J lost 5 bases, with 16 bases between them. Per the germline V gene, CDR1 is GTSNPN and CDR2 is SVGIG (reference sequence). CDR3 length: 14 amino acids. CDR3 coding DNA: TGTGCCTGGAGGCCCACGGGGGGTGATACTGAAGCTTTCTTT. Translating it yields CAWRPTGGDTEAFF.

The rearrangement uses TRBV30 and TRBJ1-6, with D hard to call. CDR3 size: 12 residues. The germline V gene encodes CDR1 GTSNPN and CDR2 SVGIG (reference sequence). V dropped 0 bases and J dropped 6 bases, with 3 bases sitting between them. The CDR3 nucleotides read TGTGCCTGGAGTGTGTTTAATTCACCCCTCCACTTT. It encodes CAWSVFNSPLHF.

To note about this clonotype: At one of its ends the junction is not consistent with the germline gene, which may arise from a read error. The rearrangement uses TRBV12-3 or TRBV12-4 and TRBJ1-2, with 10 bases identical to TRBD1. This CDR3 contains 16 residues. The CDR3 DNA is TGTGTCAGCAGTTTGACAGGGGGCCGCCGCTTCTATGGCTACACCTTC. Amino acid sequence: CVSSLTGGRRFYGYTF.

There are a few counts of this clonotype. The rearrangement links TRBV7-9 to TRBJ2-7; D is unresolved. V was trimmed by 6 bases and J by 1 base, leaving 10 bases between them. The germline V gene encodes CDR1 SEHNR and CDR2 FQNEAQ (reference sequence). CDR3 size: 13 residues. The chain's CDR3 is CASRAGSSYEQYF. In DNA form, the CDR3 reads TGTGCCAGCAGGGCTGGCAGTTCCTACGAGCAGTACTTC.